This TCR beta chain was sequenced in a study of T cells in localized non-small cell lung cancer. Overall study findings and caveats: The study linked higher blood T cell density to longer overall survival. For the top 100 tumor clones, a median about 57 also appeared in adjacent lung. Exceeding tumor, uninvolved adjacent lung had the highest T cell clonality.

With 7 bases clipped from V and 8 bases from J, the junction kept 10 bases outside the gene matches. From germline, CDR1 is SGHVS and CDR2 FQNEAQ. This CDR3 spans 14 amino acids. This table comes from immunoSEQ multiplex PCR, and its TCRdb copy is limited to in-frame clones, with some not included. Of about 43,000 clones listed, over 75% were seen once; the top ten hold roughly a tenth. With regard to this clone: The antigen is not known.

The starting material was PBMCs, obtained before any cancer treatment. The J gene is TRBJ1-5, the V gene TRBV7-8, with TRBD1 matching over 8 bases. This TCR derives from a woman aged 35 to 69 with stage II lung adenocarcinoma. CDR3 amino acids: CASTSLTGEKPQHF. CDR3 nucleotides: TGTGCCAGCACCTCCCTGACAGGGGAGAAGCCCCAGCATTTT.